This T cell receptor beta chain derives from a study of identical twins. One entry per CDR3 protein, called by TCRdb with MiXCR from the 5' RACE reads. The sample records 600,000 to 850,000 distinct CDR3 sequences, 15% to 20% being singletons. This clonotype was seen a few times. Its antigen remains unknown. General observations from the study: Fewer insertions marked abundant cord blood beta clonotypes; young adult naive trended weakly, memory not at all.

The ends lost 5 bases at V and 7 bases at J; junction bases unmatched: 19. Looked up from germline, CDR1 is MNHEY and CDR2 is SMNVEV (reference sequence). The CDR3 loop spans 17 amino acids. This sample also appeared in a second study, on T cells expressing NK-cell markers. Per that study: There were several donors in whom these clonotypes also led the CD3+CD56-NKG2C+ fraction. The study left the HCMV specificity of expanded NKG2C+ T cell clones unresolved.

The V call is TRBV27, the J call TRBJ2-7; 8 nucleotides align to TRBD2. The specimen sequenced was PBMCs. The clonotype originates from a woman between 18 and 29 years old in good health. CDR3 sequence: CASSDGEREGPFWEQYF. For the CDR3, the DNA is TGTGCCAGCAGTGATGGAGAACGGGAGGGCCCTTTTTGGGAGCAGTACTTC.